These T cell receptor beta chains were read from a single sample in a study of Ad26.COV2.S vaccination and SARS-CoV-2 variants. Generated by immunoSEQ multiplex PCR, the TCRdb table keeps only in-frame clones and is missing some. Counted here are a few hundred thousand clones, roughly 80% occurring once; the ten biggest clones make up nearly 7.5%. Material: peripheral blood, obtained in a trial of Ad26.COV2.S vaccine versus placebo. Source of these receptors: a person between 18 and 65 years old who received the Ad26.COV2.S COVID-19 vaccine or a placebo. Each CDR3 is given with its conserved first and last residue. D genes are given only for firm matches. For some rows the clone size is stated as once, few or many, or as a class when expanded; others skip it.

>TRBJ2-7|NA|TRBD1|TRBV7-6
TGTGCCAGCAGCGGCGGGACAGGGGTAAAAGAGCAGTACTTC
CASSGGTGVKEQYF
>TRBJ1-1|NA|NA|TRBV29-1
TGCAGCGCGGGGGGAACACGACCTGAAGCTTTCTTT
CSAGGTRPEAFF
>TRBJ1-1|NA|NA|TRBV6-1
TGTGCCAGCAGTGAAGCGAACAGCCATTTCACTGAAGCTTTCTTT
CASSEANSHFTEAFF
>TRBJ2-3|NA|TRBD2|TRBV9
TGTGCCAGCAGCGTAGGCGGACTAGCATCAGATACGCAGTATTTT
CASSVGGLASDTQYF
>TRBJ2-1|NA|NA|TRBV4-3
TGCGCCAGCAGCCAGGAGCCGGGACACGAAGGGGCGGGTGAGCAGTTCTTC
CASSQEPGHEGAGEQFF
>TRBJ2-1|NA|NA|TRBV18
TGTGCCAGCTCACTACGGTTCTGGGGGAACGCCTACAATGAGCAGTTCTTC
CASSLRFWGNAYNEQFF
>TRBJ1-1|few|NA|TRBV11-2
TGTGCCAGCAGCTTAACAAGCGGCACTGAAGCTTTCTTT
CASSLTSGTEAFF
>TRBJ1-1|once|NA|TRBV6-5
TGTGCCAGCAGTTACTCGGCCTCCGTACGGACTGAAGCTTTCTTT
CASSYSASVRTEAFF
>TRBJ1-2|few|NA|TRBV6-6
TGTGCCAGCAGTTCAAACTATGGCTACACCTTC
CASSSNYGYTF
>TRBJ1-1|NA|NA|TRBV19
TGTGCCAGTAGTAACCAAGGTGCCCCTAACACTGAAGCTTTCTTT
CASSNQGAPNTEAFF
>TRBJ1-2|NA|NA|TRBV5-4
TGTGCCAGCAGCGGAATTCGGGGTATGAACACCTATGGCTACACCTTC
CASSGIRGMNTYGYTF
>TRBJ2-7|once|TRBD1|TRBV7-9
TGTGCCAGCAGCCAGGGACAGGGGGATTCCTACGAGCAGTACTTC
CASSQGQGDSYEQYF
>TRBJ2-5|NA|TRBD2|TRBV3-1/TRBV3-2
TGTGCCAGCAGCCAAGCCGTCTCTAGCGGGGGGGCCCGGGAGACCCAGTACTTC
CASSQAVSSGGARETQYF
>TRBJ1-1|NA|TRBD1|TRBV5-6
TGTGCCAGCAGCTCCTACAGGGGCGGCGGGTTGTTGACTGAAGCTTTCTTT
CASSSYRGGGLLTEAFF
>TRBJ2-7|NA|NA|TRBV6-1
TGTGCCAGCAGTGAGGTTGGGCCAGCCTACGAGCAGTACTTC
CASSEVGPAYEQYF
>TRBJ2-5|NA|TRBD2|TRBV29-1
TGCAGCGTTGAAGGGGCTAGCGGGGTTCGGGAGACCCAGTACTTC
CSVEGASGVRETQYF
>TRBJ2-7|few|NA|TRBV9
TGTGCCAGCAGCGTAGACGGGGGTCGGGGAGAGGAGCAGTACTTC
CASSVDGGRGEEQYF
>TRBJ2-2|NA|TRBD2|TRBV6-6
TGTGCCAGCCCTCGGGGGGAGCCGAACACCGGGGAGCTGTTTTTT
CASPRGEPNTGELFF
>TRBJ1-2|once|NA|TRBV6-5
TGTGCCAGCAGTTCGCCGGGGCTGCGGTATGGCTACACCTTC
CASSSPGLRYGYTF
>TRBJ1-1|few|TRBD1|TRBV5-5
TGTGCCAGCAGCTGGACAGGGGGCAGGACTGAAGCTTTCTTT
CASSWTGGRTEAFF
>TRBJ2-3|NA|NA|TRBV7-7
TGTGCCAGCAGCTTAGGGACCACGAGGGGGGATACGCAGTATTTT
CASSLGTTRGDTQYF
>TRBJ2-2|NA|NA|TRBV4-2
TGTGCCAGCAGCCAAGATATTGACTACCGGCCGGAGACCGGGGAGCTGTTTTTT
CASSQDIDYRPETGELFF
>TRBJ2-7|NA|TRBD1|TRBV28
TGTGCCAGCAGTCACAGATCACCGGGACAGGGGACTATCTACGAGCAGTACTTC
CASSHRSPGQGTIYEQYF
>TRBJ1-5|NA|TRBD1|TRBV6-5
TGTGCCAGCAGCCTTGGACAGGGGTATGATCAGCCCCAGCATTTT
CASSLGQGYDQPQHF
>TRBJ1-3|few|TRBD1|TRBV7-9
TGTGCCAGCAGCTTAGTGGCCAGGGGGTTTGGAAACACCATATATTTT
CASSLVARGFGNTIYF
>TRBJ1-2|NA|NA|TRBV6-5
TGTGCCAGCAGTTACTATGGTAATGGCTACACCTTC
CASSYYGNGYTF
>TRBJ1-5|once|TRBD1|TRBV18
TGTGCCAGCTCACCACGAGGACAGGGGGCCCATCAGCCCCAGCATTTT
CASSPRGQGAHQPQHF
>TRBJ2-7|NA|TRBD1|TRBV6-6
TGTGCCAGCAGCCCTGACCTCGACAGGGACGAGCAGTACTTC
CASSPDLDRDEQYF
>TRBJ1-1|once|NA|TRBV21-1
TGTGCCAGCAGCACCAGGGGCACAGGTGTCTACACTGAAGCTTTCTTT
CASSTRGTGVYTEAFF
>TRBJ2-7|NA|NA|TRBV6-5
TGTGCCAGCAGTTACTCGATACGGTCACCTACGAAGCAGTACTTC
CASSYSIRSPTKQYF
>TRBJ2-7|NA|TRBD1|TRBV7-9
TGTGCCAGCAGCCCCGACAGGGGCGTCTACGAGCAGTACTTC
CASSPDRGVYEQYF
>TRBJ2-5|NA|NA|TRBV7-7
TGTGCCAGCAGCTTAGTAGGCAGCGTCCAAGAGACCCAGTACTTC
CASSLVGSVQETQYF
>TRBJ1-1|NA|NA|TRBV6-5
TGTGCCAGCAGTTACTCGCCGGGGTCCCCCACTGAAGCTTTCTTT
CASSYSPGSPTEAFF
>TRBJ2-7|once|TRBD1|TRBV25-1
TGTGCCAGCAGTGAATCAGGGACAGGGTCCCACGAGCAGTACTTC
CASSESGTGSHEQYF
>TRBJ2-7|NA|TRBD2|TRBV7-3
TGTGCCAGCAGCCCGCAGGGACTACCCCGGGAGGAGCAGTACTTC
CASSPQGLPREEQYF
>TRBJ1-1|NA|NA|TRBV4-1
TGCGCCAGCAGCCAAGATAGACGTAACACTGAAGCTTTCTTT
CASSQDRRNTEAFF
>TRBJ1-6|NA|NA|TRBV19
TGTGCCAGTAGCACTACAACGGGAGGCCTGAATTCACCCCTCCACTTT
CASSTTTGGLNSPLHF
>TRBJ1-2|NA|NA|TRBV11-2
TGTGCCAGCAGCCGATCAGGGGGCTACACCTTC
CASSRSGGYTF
>TRBJ2-6|NA|NA|TRBV7-9
TGTGCCAGCAGCTCCCTTTTACACTCTGGGGCCAACGTCCTGACTTTC
CASSSLLHSGANVLTF
>TRBJ2-1|NA|NA|TRBV7-6
TGTGCCAGCAGCCCCCGGTCCGGGAGACGTACCTACAATGAGCAGTTCTTC
CASSPRSGRRTYNEQFF
>TRBJ2-7|NA|TRBD2|TRBV6-5
TGTGCCAGCAGTTCCGGGACTAGCGGGGGTAGGGAGCAGTACTTC
CASSSGTSGGREQYF
>TRBJ1-5|NA|NA|TRBV7-8
TGTGCCAGCAGTTTACGTGGGCGGGCGCAAGGGTATAGCAATCAGCCCCAGCATTTT
CASSLRGRAQGYSNQPQHF
>TRBJ2-2|NA|NA|TRBV5-1
TGCGCCAGCAGCTTTCCTGACGGGGAGCTGTTTTTT
CASSFPDGELFF